This entry lists 4 T cell receptor beta chains sequenced from one sample in a study of PD-L1 blockade in urothelial cancer. Indicated time point: pretreatment peripheral blood. Method: immunoSEQ multiplex PCR; TCRdb's copy keeps in-frame clones and lacks some. Here the sample spans 90,000 to 100,000 clones, roughly 89% being singletons. This specimen consisted of PBMCs, obtained around atezolizumab (anti-PD-L1) treatment. The source of these receptors is a man aged 55-75 years with urothelial cancer.

The chain uses TRBV5-4 and TRBJ2-7, with 12 nucleotides matching TRBD1. With 0 bases clipped from V and 4 bases from J, the junction kept 5 bases outside the gene matches. The V gene's germline CDR1 is SGHNT and CDR2 YYREEE (reference sequence). This CDR3 spans 16 amino acids. CDR3 loop: CASSLGRDRGLYEQYF. The CDR3 DNA sequence: TGTGCCAGCAGCTTGGGCCGGGACAGGGGGCTATACGAGCAGTACTTC.

This rearrangement joins TRBV2 to TRBJ2-4, with unresolved D. Trimming cost V 2 bases and J 4 bases, with 3 bases left between them. The V gene's germline CDR1 is SNHLY and CDR2 FYNNEI. This CDR3 comprises 12 residues. As DNA, the CDR3 is TGTGCCAGCAGTGAAACTAAAAACATTCAGTACTTC. Its translation: CASSETKNIQYF.

The J gene is TRBJ1-5, the V gene TRBV9; D might be TRBD1 (6 bases). The V gene lost 3 bases and the J gene lost 5 bases, with 12 bases spanning the gap. The CDR3 is 14 residues long. Germline CDR1 is SGDLS and CDR2 is YYNGEE. This CDR3 is CASSAQSGDQPQHF. The CDR3, as DNA: TGTGCCAGCAGCGCTCAATCAGGGGATCAGCCCCAGCATTTT.

J is TRBJ1-2 and V is TRBV15, with 9 bases aligning to TRBD1. J lost 5 bases, V lost 1 base, and 2 bases had no gene match. This CDR3 has 14 residues. Germline CDR1 and CDR2: LNHNV and YYDKDF (reference sequence). CDR3 in amino acids: CATSRAQGAYGYTF. CDR3 DNA: TGTGCCACCAGCAGAGCACAGGGGGCTTATGGCTACACCTTC.